Below, 23 T cell receptor beta chains from the same sample are listed, as sequenced in a study of shared clonotypes between healthy human individuals. Sequenced by immunoSEQ multiplex PCR; TCRdb stores in-frame clones only, minus some. This repertoire shows roughly 480,000 clones, around 80% found once; its top ten account for about 12%. Sequencing was carried out using PBMCs. The receptors were sampled from a woman between 35 and 50 years old in good health. Some clones in this sample may be carry-over from other donors' samples.

The rearrangement joins TRBV7-8 to TRBJ2-1; the D gene could be TRBD1 or TRBD2 (6 bases each). V dropped 2 bases and J dropped 7 bases, with 24 bases sitting between them. The germline V gene has CDR1 SGHVS and CDR2 FQNEAQ. The CDR3 sequence is 18 residues long. CDR3 nucleotides: TGTGCCAGCAGCTTACGCGGGGTCGGGGGCTCGAGATATAATGAGCAGTTCTTC. Protein: CASSLRGVGGSRYNEQFF.

A note on this clone: Other DNA sequences within the sample encode an identical CDR3. V is TRBV5-1 and J is TRBJ2-1, with TRBD2 matching over 12 bases. V shed 4 bases, J shed 4 bases, and the junction held 3 bases outside the gene matches. CDR3 length: 15 amino acids. Germline CDR1 SGHRS, CDR2 YFSETQ. The CDR3 DNA reads TGCGCCAGCAGCCCGGGACTAGCGGGTTACAATGAGCAGTTCTTC. This translates into CASSPGLAGYNEQFF. Full variable domain (rest looked up from reference TRBV5-1 and TRBJ2-1): KAGVTQTPRYLIKTRGQQVTLSCSPISGHRSVSWYQQTPGQGLQFLFEYFSETQRNKGNFPGRFSGRQFSNSRSEMNVSTLELGDSALYLCASSPGLAGYNEQFFGPGTRLTVL.

The chain has TRBV30 and TRBJ2-3, with D possibly matching TRBD2 (6 bases). The CDR3 totals 15 residues. V lost 1 base to trimming and J lost 2 bases, with 13 bases between them. Per the germline V gene, CDR1 is GTSNPN and CDR2 is SVGIG (reference sequence). The CDR3: CAWSELAGHTDTQYF. The CDR3 DNA reads TGTGCCTGGAGTGAGTTGGCGGGGCACACAGATACGCAGTATTTT.

The rearrangement uses TRBV5-1 and TRBJ1-3; no clear D gene. V dropped 0 bases and J dropped 0 bases, with 10 bases sitting between them. This CDR3 contains 16 residues. Germline CDR1 SGHRS, CDR2 YFSETQ. The CDR3 protein is CASSLDPSSSGNTIYF. DNA for the CDR3: TGCGCCAGCAGCTTGGATCCGAGCAGCTCTGGAAACACCATATATTTT.

This sequence joins TRBV4-2 and TRBJ1-4; no reliable D call. The CDR3 sequence is 16 residues long. Trimming cost V 5 bases and J 0 bases, with 13 bases left between them. Germline loops: CDR1 LGHNA, CDR2 YNFKEQ. The CDR3, as DNA: TGTGCCAGCAGCAAGGCGCAGTCTACAACTAATGAAAAACTGTTTTTT. Encoded protein: CASSKAQSTTNEKLFF.

This clone was counted once. The rearrangement links TRBV7-9 to TRBJ2-1, with 8 bases lining up with TRBD2. Germline trimming cut 5 bases from V and 8 bases from J; bases unmatched to any gene: 8. From germline, CDR1 is SEHNR and CDR2 FQNEAQ (reference sequence). The CDR3 sequence is 14 residues long. The CDR3 reads CASSPRGTRYEQFF. The CDR3 DNA reads as TGTGCCAGCAGCCCCCGCGGGACTAGATATGAGCAGTTCTTC.

This clone was recorded only once. V and J are TRBV2 and TRBJ1-5; the D is unclear. Germline loops: CDR1 SNHLY, CDR2 FYNNEI. The CDR3 consists of 13 residues. Trimming took 1 base from V and 5 from J, leaving 6 bases between them. The CDR3 DNA is TGTGCCAGCAGTGAAGGGGAGTATCAGCCCCAGCATTTT. Its protein is CASSEGEYQPQHF. Filled out from reference TRBV2 and TRBJ1-5, the complete variable domain reads EPEVTQTPSHQVTQMGQEVILRCVPISNHLYFYWYRQILGQKVEFLVSFYNNEISEKSEIFDDQFSVERPDGSNFTLKIRSTKLEDSAMYFCASSEGEYQPQHFGDGTRLSIL.

This clone was observed a single time. This rearrangement joins TRBV28 to TRBJ2-7; D might be TRBD2 (5 bases). Trimming stripped 5 bases from V and 2 bases from J, with 13 bases between. The CDR3 is made up of 14 amino acids. The germline V gene encodes CDR1 MDHEN and CDR2 SYDVKM. CDR3 nucleotide sequence: TGTGCCAGCAGTCGGCGGGTAATTGCCTACGAGCAGTACTTC. Its translation: CASSRRVIAYEQYF.

This clone was observed at least ten times. The rearrangement uses TRBV11-2 and TRBJ2-3; a weak D match, TRBD2 (6 bases). From germline, CDR1 is SGHAT and CDR2 FQNNGV. This CDR3 region has 16 residues. V lost 5 bases and J 0 bases, leaving 15 bases between the germline ends. In DNA, the CDR3 is TGTGCCAGCAGCCAATGGGGGGAATTTAGCACAGATACGCAGTATTTT. Amino acids: CASSQWGEFSTDTQYF.

The genes are TRBV2 and TRBJ2-7; 9 bases match TRBD1. Trimming removed 5 bases from V and 1 base from J; junction bases left unmatched: 6. The CDR3 is made up of 15 amino acids. Looked up from germline, CDR1 is SNHLY and CDR2 is FYNNEI. Written as DNA, the CDR3 is TGTGCCAGCAGTCCCCGGACAGGGGTATCCTACGAGCAGTACTTC. It codes for CASSPRTGVSYEQYF.

This chain uses TRBV6-1 with TRBJ2-3; TRBD2 agrees at 10 bases. Germline values: CDR1 MNHNS, CDR2 SASEGT. The V segment lost 4 bases and the J segment 0 bases; nucleotides outside the gene matches: 10. This CDR3 spans 18 amino acids. The CDR3 DNA reads as TGTGCCAGCAGTGTCCAGCGGGAGGGCTCACTTAGCACAGATACGCAGTATTTT. Encoded protein: CASSVQREGSLSTDTQYF.

This clone was observed once. V and J are TRBV7-3 and TRBJ2-1, with 7 positions matching TRBD1. Germline V gene data show CDR1 as SGHTA and CDR2 as FQGTGA. The CDR3 is 15 residues long. V dropped 5 bases and J dropped 1; count of bases not matched to a gene: 5. The chain's CDR3 is CASSIGGASYNEQFF. In DNA, the CDR3 is TGTGCCAGCAGCATAGGGGGCGCTTCCTACAATGAGCAGTTCTTC. Full variable domain (outside the CDR3, taken from reference TRBV7-3 and TRBJ2-1): GAGVSQTPSNKVTEKGKYVELRCDPISGHTALYWYRQSLGQGPEFLIYFQGTGAADDSGLPNDRFFAVRPEGSVSTLKIQRTERGDSAVYLCASSIGGASYNEQFFGPGTRLTVL.

This rearrangement joins TRBV29-1 to TRBJ2-2; 9 bases fit TRBD2. Germline V gives CDR1 SQVTM, CDR2 ANQGSEA. This CDR3 has 14 residues. Losses at the gene ends were 7 bases for V and 1 base for J; bases not matched to a gene: 4. DNA for the CDR3: TGCAGCGGACAAGCGGGAGGGAACACCGGGGAGCTGTTTTTT. It is translated as CSGQAGGNTGELFF.

The rearrangement joins TRBV4-2 to TRBJ1-2, with D tentatively TRBD1 (5 bases). CDR3 length equals 12 residues. Deletions cut 5 bases from V and 7 bases from J, with 11 bases between. CDR1 is LGHNA, CDR2 YNFKEQ, per germline. CDR3 loop: CASSGRDLGYTF. CDR3 DNA: TGTGCCAGCAGCGGCCGGGACCTTGGCTACACCTTC.

The J gene is TRBJ2-1, the V gene TRBV5-1; 14 positions match TRBD2. With 3 bases clipped from V and 6 bases from J, the junction kept 5 bases outside the gene matches. This CDR3 comprises 16 residues. Looked up from germline, CDR1 is SGHRS and CDR2 is YFSETQ. The CDR3 here is CASSWGTSGSPNEQFF. The CDR3 bases are TGCGCCAGCAGCTGGGGGACTAGCGGGAGCCCCAATGAGCAGTTCTTC. The variable domain in full, completed from reference TRBV5-1 and TRBJ2-1, reads KAGVTQTPRYLIKTRGQQVTLSCSPISGHRSVSWYQQTPGQGLQFLFEYFSETQRNKGNFPGRFSGRQFSNSRSEMNVSTLELGDSALYLCASSWGTSGSPNEQFFGPGTRLTVL.

This clone came up once. The V call is TRBV28, the J call TRBJ1-2; 7 bases line up with TRBD1. CDR3 length equals 13 residues. The germline gives CDR1 MDHEN, CDR2 SYDVKM. Unmatched junction bases numbered 7, after V lost 4 bases and J lost 8 bases. The CDR3 DNA follows: TGTGCCAGCAGTTCACAGGGGAAGGGGGGCTACACCTTC. This sequence encodes CASSSQGKGGYTF.

The chain joins TRBV15 to TRBJ2-2; D not certain. Germline V gene data show CDR1 as LNHNV and CDR2 as YYDKDF (reference sequence). Trimming stripped 1 base from V and 8 bases from J, with 8 bases between. This CDR3 spans 13 amino acids. The CDR3 spells CATSRVWDGELFF. The CDR3 bases are TGTGCCACCAGCAGAGTTTGGGATGGGGAGCTGTTTTTT. Full variable domain (remainder filled in from reference TRBV15 and TRBJ2-2): DAMVIQNPRYQVTQFGKPVTLSCSQTLNHNVMYWYQQKSSQAPKLLFHYYDKDFNNEADTPDNFQSRRPNTSFCFLDIRSPGLGDTAMYLCATSRVWDGELFFGEGSRLTVL.

This chain links TRBV6-5 with TRBJ2-1, with D perhaps assigned TRBD1 or TRBD2 (5 bases each). Between the trimmed V and J ends, which lost 6 bases and 4 bases, there was a span of 13 bases. CDR3 length: 14 residues. The germline V gene has CDR1 MNHEY and CDR2 SVGAGI. The CDR3 protein is CASSQRGYYNEQFF. Written as DNA, the CDR3 is TGTGCCAGCAGCCAGAGGGGTTATTACAATGAGCAGTTCTTC.

This rearrangement joins TRBV14 to TRBJ2-4; D not certain. Trimming removed 5 bases from V and 0 bases from J, with 11 bases in between. There are 15 residues in the CDR3. Per germline, CDR1 SGHDN and CDR2 FVKESK. This CDR3 reads CASSYLDPAKNIQYF. CDR3 sequence (DNA): TGTGCCAGCAGCTACTTGGACCCAGCCAAAAACATTCAGTACTTC.

This clone was counted between two and nine times. The chain is built from TRBV5-1 and TRBJ1-1, with 9 positions matching TRBD1. V trimming: 4 bases; J trimming: 4 bases; junction bases outside the gene matches: 17. The CDR3 runs to 18 residues. Per the germline V gene, CDR1 is SGHRS and CDR2 is YFSETQ. DNA for the CDR3: TGCGCCAGCAGCCCGCGGGGGGGCGGGACAGGGTCGGGCACTGAAGCTTTCTTT. This gives the protein CASSPRGGGTGSGTEAFF.

The gene calls are TRBV7-8 and TRBJ2-1; 11 bases are a match to TRBD2. With V trimmed by 5 bases and J by 6 bases, 9 bases remained unmatched. Germline CDR1 SGHVS, CDR2 FQNEAQ. This CDR3 comprises 16 residues. The CDR3 coding sequence is TGTGCCAGCAGCGCAAGACTAGCGGGGCTCCTCAATGAGCAGTTCTTC. Translation: CASSARLAGLLNEQFF. The whole variable domain, remainder taken from reference TRBV7-8 and TRBJ2-1, is GAGVSQSPRYKVAKRGQDVALRCDPISGHVSLFWYQQALGQGPEFLTYFQNEAQLDKSGLPSDRFFAERPEGSVSTLKIQRTQQEDSAVYLCASSARLAGLLNEQFFGPGTRLTVL.

The chain is built from TRBV7-2 and TRBJ2-1; D possibly corresponds to TRBD2 (6 bases). CDR1 is SGHTA, CDR2 FQGNSA, per germline. This CDR3 is 14 amino acids long. V was cut by 6 bases and J by 6 bases, with 15 bases left in between. The CDR3 DNA is TGTGCCAGCAGTCCGAGGGGACTTTTCAATGAGCAGTTCTTC. Protein product: CASSPRGLFNEQFF.

The V and J genes are TRBV19 and TRBJ2-1, with TRBD2 matching 14 bases. Germline CDR1 reads LNHDA; CDR2 reads SQIVND (reference sequence). Losses at the gene ends were 5 bases for V and 5 bases for J; bases not matched to a gene: 8. This CDR3 contains 17 residues. The CDR3 region has the DNA TGTGCCAGTAGTCCGGGACTAGCGGGAGTCGGCGACAATGAGCAGTTCTTC. This translates into CASSPGLAGVGDNEQFF.